The 8 T cell receptor beta chains listed next were all sequenced from one sample in a study of PD-L1 blockade in urothelial cancer. The data were produced by immunoSEQ multiplex PCR, yet TCRdb's version contains in-frame clones alone and is incomplete. The table records 35,000 to 55,000 clones, about 83% of them present only once. As to time point: peripheral blood 6 weeks after treatment start. The sample in question was PBMCs, obtained around atezolizumab (anti-PD-L1) treatment. These receptors were obtained from a man between 60 and 75 years old with urothelial cancer.

V is TRBV2 and J is TRBJ2-7; 7 nucleotides match TRBD1. With V trimmed by 3 bases and J by 4 bases, 3 bases remained unmatched. Germline lookup yields CDR1 SNHLY and CDR2 FYNNEI. This CDR3 has 13 amino acids. CDR3 residues: CASSDYRGYEQYF. The DNA for the CDR3 is TGTGCCAGCAGTGATTACAGGGGTTACGAGCAGTACTTC.

This clone was counted only a few times. The V call is TRBV6-1, the J call TRBJ2-2; a weak D match, TRBD2 (5 bases). V dropped 6 bases and J dropped 10 bases, with 15 bases sitting between them. This CDR3 is 13 amino acids long. CDR1 and CDR2 (germline): MNHNS, SASEGT. CDR3 nucleotide sequence: TGTGCCAGCAGAGAGACCGCGGGCCTGGAGCTGTTTTTT. Amino acids: CASRETAGLELFF.

V is TRBV19 and J is TRBJ2-4; the match to TRBD2 covers 10 bases. In germline, CDR1 is LNHDA, CDR2 SQIVND (reference sequence). The CDR3 has 16 residues. Trimming at V came to 6 bases and at J to 1 base, leaving 6 bases not matched to a gene. CDR3 in DNA: TGTGCCAGTAGAAATAGCGGGGGGATGGCCAAAAACATTCAGTACTTC. This encodes CASRNSGGMAKNIQYF.

The chain carries TRBV6-1 and TRBJ1-2; perhaps TRBD1 as D (6 bases). The length of the CDR3 is 16 residues. CDR1 and CDR2 (germline): MNHNS, SASEGT. V was cut by 2 bases and J by 4 bases, with 17 bases left in between. CDR3 nucleotide sequence: TGTGCCAGCAGTGAATCAGTGGCAGGGGTCGCCTATGGCTACACCTTC. It encodes CASSESVAGVAYGYTF.

This rearrangement joins TRBV11-2 to TRBJ1-1; D unclear. V was clipped by 2 bases and J by 7 bases, with 14 bases between them. In germline, CDR1 is SGHAT, CDR2 FQNNGV. The CDR3 runs to 14 residues. CDR3 nucleotides: TGTGCCAGCAGCTTAAGTTCGGGGATCGGTGAAGCTTTCTTT. Amino acids: CASSLSSGIGEAFF.

This chain connects TRBV7-9 to TRBJ1-3; possible D gene TRBD1, 6 bases. This CDR3 is built from 14 residues. V shed 4 bases and J shed 3 bases, with 10 bases lying between them. Per germline, CDR1 SEHNR and CDR2 FQNEAQ (reference sequence). DNA of the CDR3: TGTGCCAGCAGCTCTACAGGGCTTGGAAACACCATATATTTT. Translated, it gives CASSSTGLGNTIYF.

This sequence joins TRBV4-2 and TRBJ1-4; D call uncertain. The CDR3 contains 15 residues. V lost 0 bases and J 5 bases, leaving 10 bases between the germline ends. Germline V gene data show CDR1 as LGHNA and CDR2 as YNFKEQ. CDR3 nucleotide sequence: TGTGCCAGCAGCCAAGATGGGCAGGAAAATGAAAAACTGTTTTTT. Amino acids: CASSQDGQENEKLFF.

The CDR3 sequence is CASLYRGLTDTQYF. In DNA form, the CDR3 reads TGTGCCTCCTTGTACAGGGGCCTCACAGATACGCAGTATTTT. The chain recombines TRBV6-1 with TRBJ2-3, with 7 bases lining up with TRBD1. Germline assignment: CDR1 MNHNS and CDR2 SASEGT. CDR3 size: 14 residues. The ends lost 11 bases at V and 2 bases at J; junction bases unmatched: 10.